These 5 T cell receptor beta chains were sequenced from one sample in a study of graft-versus-host responses after intestinal transplantation listed by TCRdb under 2021. Libraries were constructed by the immunoSEQ multiplex PCR assay. This is the immuneACCESS table as TCRdb keeps it, with only in-frame sequences that have V and J called. A part of the clones is gone; compared with another copy, unresolved V genes explain less than half, and the rest is unexplained. The sample table lists approximately 7,000 clones, roughly 31% of them with a count of one. The top ten clones comprise about 6% of the sample. What the time point label conveys for this sample: cells obtained before transplantation from donor or recipient. In mixed lymphocyte reactions, some 200,000 CFSE-labeled pre-transplant responders were plated with some 200,000 irradiated violet-dye-labeled stimulators and cultured for 5 to 6 days.

Sequenced here: alloreactive CD8+ T cells from a mixed lymphocyte reaction culture, sampled before transplantation. In the paper's terms, the cell subset or site label means: CFSE-low proliferating T cells sorted from approximately 6-day pre-transplant mixed lymphocyte reaction (GvH or HvG direction). These receptors all come from a human patient who was an organ donor for intestinal transplantation.

This clone was recorded a few times. DNA of the CDR3: TGTGCCAGTACTTTTCACCTTTCTCAGCCCCAGCATTTT. Residues: CASTFHLSQPQHF. The chain is built from TRBV19 and TRBJ1-5, with D unclear. The CDR3 contains 13 residues. The V gene lost 7 bases and the J gene lost 6 bases, with 13 bases spanning the gap. Germline V gene lookup returns CDR1 LNHDA and CDR2 SQIVND (reference sequence).

This clone has only one observation. The chain combines TRBV4-1 with TRBJ2-7; 10 nucleotides line up with TRBD1. J gave up 3 bases and V 4 bases, and 9 bases lay outside the gene matches. The germline CDR1 and CDR2 sequences are MGHRA and YSYEKL. This CDR3 has 16 residues. CDR3 amino acids: CASSRWPGQGNYEQYF. The CDR3 coding sequence is TGCGCCAGCAGCCGGTGGCCGGGACAGGGGAACTACGAGCAGTACTTC.

The table lists this clone with a few counts. The CDR3 region is CASSSRKGGNTIYF. The CDR3 DNA sequence: TGTGCCAGCAGCTCCAGGAAAGGTGGAAACACCATATATTTT. The chain uses TRBV11-3 and TRBJ1-3, with no clear D. The length of the CDR3 is 14 residues. Per germline, CDR1 SGHNT and CDR2 YENEEA. V shed 4 bases and J shed 3 bases, with 10 bases lying between them.

The chain uses TRBV28 and TRBJ2-7; maybe TRBD2 (5 bases). Germline V gene sequence: CDR1 MDHEN, CDR2 SYDVKM. Trimming stripped 5 bases from V and 6 bases from J, with 11 bases between. This CDR3 contains 12 residues. The CDR3, as DNA: TGTGCCAGCAGTCCCACTCGGGGCGAGCAGTACTTC. Its protein product is CASSPTRGEQYF. The variable domain in full, completed from reference TRBV28 and TRBJ2-7, reads DVKVTQSSRYLVKRTGEKVFLECVQDMDHENMFWYRQDPGLGLRLIYFSYDVKMKEKGDIPEGYSVSREKKERFSLILESASTNQTSMYLCASSPTRGEQYFGPGTRLTVT.

The table lists this clone with a few counts. This chain connects TRBV7-3 to TRBJ1-6, with D unclear. Germline V CDR1 and CDR2: SGHTA, FQGTGA. V was pared by 2 bases and J by 3 bases, with 11 bases between. This CDR3 spans 16 amino acids. The CDR3 DNA reads TGTGCCAGCAGCTTATACAGATGGGGCTATAATTCACCCCTCCACTTT. This sequence encodes CASSLYRWGYNSPLHF.